Presented here are 30 T cell receptor beta chains from one specimen sequenced in a study of blood T cell repertoires in COVID-19. Libraries were prepared by immunoSEQ multiplex PCR; TCRdb keeps only in-frame clonotypes and omits some of them. Of about 300,000 clones listed, roughly 86% are singletons. Input material: peripheral blood. The receptors shown here come from a woman between 25 and 40 years old with COVID-19, enrolled during active disease.

J is TRBJ2-3 and V is TRBV12-1; TRBD2 is the table's D call, not checked against the DNA. TRBV12-1 is annotated as a pseudogene. The CDR3 is made up of 14 amino acids. Here the CDR3 reads CASSFGLSTDTQYF. The CDR3 bases are TGTGCCAGCAGCTTTGGACTTAGCACAGATACGCAGTATTTT.

This rearrangement joins TRBV6-5 to TRBJ1-1; maybe TRBD1 (5 bases). The CDR3 is 12 amino acids. Germline loops: CDR1 MNHEY, CDR2 SVGAGI. The ends were cut back, 9 bases at V and 4 bases at J, with 12 bases in the middle. CDR3 in DNA: TGTGCCAGTACCTTCGGGGGCACTGAAGCTTTCTTT. It specifies CASTFGGTEAFF.

This sequence joins TRBV29-1 and TRBJ1-1; no clear D gene. V lost 7 bases to trimming and J lost 6 bases, with 18 bases between them. CDR1 SQVTM and CDR2 ANQGSEA come from the germline V gene. This CDR3 region has 13 residues. The CDR3 coding sequence is TGCAGCGCTGACGGCCCGTTGAGCGCTGAAGCTTTCTTT. Translation gives CSADGPLSAEAFF.

The chain recombines TRBV5-1 with TRBJ1-1; D remains unclear. Germline CDR1 and CDR2: SGHRS and YFSETQ. CDR3 length equals 14 residues. Trimming took 3 bases from V and 1 from J, leaving 10 bases between them. For the CDR3, the DNA is TGCGCCAGCAGCTCGGGATCAAAGAACACTGAAGCTTTCTTT. Translation gives CASSSGSKNTEAFF. The variable domain in full, completed from reference TRBV5-1 and TRBJ1-1, reads KAGVTQTPRYLIKTRGQQVTLSCSPISGHRSVSWYQQTPGQGLQFLFEYFSETQRNKGNFPGRFSGRQFSNSRSEMNVSTLELGDSALYLCASSSGSKNTEAFFGQGTRLTVV.

This clone was detected only once. The chain couples TRBV5-1 to TRBJ2-3, with 9 bases aligning to TRBD2. CDR3 size: 16 residues. The junction had 6 bases not matched to a gene; V was cut back by 1 base and J by 3 bases. Germline loops: CDR1 SGHRS, CDR2 YFSETQ. CDR3 nucleotide sequence: TGCGCCAGCAGCTTGAGTCGGCTAGCGGGAACAGATACGCAGTATTTT. Its protein is CASSLSRLAGTDTQYF. Combining the CDR3 with reference TRBV5-1 and TRBJ2-3 gives the whole variable domain KAGVTQTPRYLIKTRGQQVTLSCSPISGHRSVSWYQQTPGQGLQFLFEYFSETQRNKGNFPGRFSGRQFSNSRSEMNVSTLELGDSALYLCASSLSRLAGTDTQYFGPGTRLTVL.

This chain links TRBV5-1 with TRBJ1-1; unclear D gene. V gave up 5 bases and J gave up 5 bases, with 13 bases separating them. CDR1 SGHRS and CDR2 YFSETQ come from the germline V gene. The CDR3 runs 13 residues. CDR3 in DNA: TGCGCCAGCAGAGGAGACCGGGAGACTGAAGCTTTCTTT. The encoded protein is CASRGDRETEAFF.

J is TRBJ2-3 and V is TRBV5-4; 7 nucleotides line up with TRBD1. CDR3 length: 16 amino acids. CDR1 and CDR2 from the germline V gene are SGHNT and YYREEE (reference sequence). The V segment lost 1 base and the J segment 2 bases; nucleotides outside the gene matches: 7. In DNA form, the CDR3 reads TGTGCCAGCAGCTTGCTTGAGGGGGCACTCACAGATACGCAGTATTTT. This sequence encodes CASSLLEGALTDTQYF.

The chain uses TRBV18 and TRBJ1-6, with 7 bases lining up with TRBD1. There are 15 residues in the CDR3. Germline V CDR1 and CDR2: KGHSH, LQKENI. The V segment lost 4 bases and the J segment 0 bases; nucleotides outside the gene matches: 0. CDR3 in DNA: TGTGCCAGCTCACGGGACAGCTCCTATAATTCACCCCTCCACTTT. This codes for CASSRDSSYNSPLHF.

The chain couples TRBV11-2 to TRBJ1-1; 9 bases agree with TRBD1. This CDR3 contains 14 residues. After removal of 5 bases from V and 8 bases from J, the junction contained 9 bases not matched to a gene. CDR1 SGHAT and CDR2 FQNNGV come from the germline V gene. The CDR3 coding sequence is TGTGCCAGCAGCCCCCGGACAGGGGCAGAAGAAGCTTTCTTT. It yields the protein CASSPRTGAEEAFF. The full variable domain, with the rest looked up from reference TRBV11-2 and TRBJ1-1, is EAGVAQSPRYKIIEKRQSVAFWCNPISGHATLYWYQQILGQGPKLLIQFQNNGVVDDSQLPKDRFSAERLKGVDSTLKIQPAKLEDSAVYLCASSPRTGAEEAFFGQGTRLTVV.

This clone showed up just a few times. The chain carries TRBV29-1 and TRBJ1-1; TRBD1 is a possible D gene (5 bases). This CDR3 has 13 residues. Trimming took 6 bases from V and 5 from J, leaving 16 bases between them. Germline CDR1 and CDR2: SQVTM and ANQGSEA. The CDR3 DNA follows: TGCAGCGTAAAACCCGGTGGGGGGACTGAAGCTTTCTTT. It encodes CSVKPGGGTEAFF. Complete variable domain (other parts from reference TRBV29-1 and TRBJ1-1): SAVISQKPSRDICQRGTSLTIQCQVDSQVTMMFWYRQQPGQSLTLIATANQGSEATYESGFVIDKFPISRPNLTFSTLTVSNMSPEDSSIYLCSVKPGGGTEAFFGQGTRLTVV.

The CDR3 region is CASSPWGTNPDTQYF. DNA of the CDR3: TGTGCCAGCAGCCCCTGGGGGACTAACCCAGATACGCAGTATTTT. The chain uses TRBV16 and TRBJ2-3; 7 bases are a match to TRBD2. The CDR3 sequence is 15 residues long. With V trimmed by 4 bases and J by 4 bases, 8 bases remained unmatched. Germline loops: CDR1 KGHSY, CDR2 FQNENV.

CDR3 in DNA: TGTGCCAGCAGCGGGGGGACAGGGGGCTTCGGAGAGACCCAGTACTTC. Translated, it gives CASSGGTGGFGETQYF. V gene TRBV9 combines with J gene TRBJ2-5; 12 nucleotides line up with TRBD1. Germline lookup yields CDR1 SGDLS and CDR2 YYNGEE. The CDR3 extends over 16 amino acids. Trimming at V came to 3 bases and at J to 4 bases, leaving 7 bases not matched to a gene.

The chain joins TRBV6-1 to TRBJ1-2, with a possible D match to TRBD1 (5 bases). The germline gives CDR1 MNHNS, CDR2 SASEGT. The CDR3 totals 13 residues. V lost 3 bases, J lost 6 bases, and 11 bases lay in between. This chain's CDR3 is CASSDRDSDGYTF. The CDR3 nucleotides read TGTGCCAGCAGTGACAGGGACTCGGATGGCTACACCTTC.

This chain connects TRBV10-3 to TRBJ1-1, with D possibly being TRBD1 (6 bases). The length of the CDR3 is 13 residues. Germline-derived CDR1 and CDR2 are ENHRY and SYGVKD. Trimming left V 3 bases short and J 6 bases short, with 11 bases between. The CDR3 nucleotides are TGTGCCATCAGTGAACGCGGACAGTCTGAAGCTTTCTTT. Protein product: CAISERGQSEAFF.

This clone was observed a few times. The J gene is TRBJ1-1, the V gene TRBV24-1; 7 bases are shared with TRBD1. Germline CDR1 and CDR2: KGHDR and SFDVKD. The CDR3 length is 13 residues. V trimming: 5 bases; J trimming: 7 bases; junction bases outside the gene matches: 6. In DNA form, the CDR3 reads TGTGCCACCAGTGGGACAGGCGGAGGTGAAGCTTTCTTT. Translating gives CATSGTGGGEAFF.

The rearrangement joins TRBV9 to TRBJ1-6; TRBD1 might be the D (5 bases). Germline lookup yields CDR1 SGDLS and CDR2 YYNGEE. The CDR3 contains 12 residues. V shed 7 bases and J shed 16 bases, with 18 bases lying between them. CDR3 amino acids: CASSSGGANLHF. In DNA, the CDR3 is TGTGCCAGCTCTTCCGGAGGGGCGAATCTCCACTTT.

The sample holds one count of this clone. The CDR3 DNA sequence: TGTGCCAGCACACGAGGACATTCAGATCACAATGAGCAGTTCTTC. Its translation is CASTRGHSDHNEQFF. The gene calls are TRBV21-1 and TRBJ2-1; the listed D gene, TRBD1, was not tested against the DNA. TRBV21-1 has pseudogene status. The CDR3 covers 15 residues.

V gene TRBV7-9 combines with J gene TRBJ1-2; the match to TRBD1 covers 8 bases. CDR3 length: 15 amino acids. Germline assignment: CDR1 SEHNR and CDR2 FQNEAQ (reference sequence). V shed 4 bases, J shed 4 bases, and the junction held 8 bases outside the gene matches. The CDR3 is CASSSYGQGLYGYTF. DNA for the CDR3: TGTGCCAGCAGCTCCTACGGACAGGGACTCTATGGCTACACCTTC. The whole variable domain, remainder taken from reference TRBV7-9 and TRBJ1-2, is DTGVSQNPRHKITKRGQNVTFRCDPISEHNRLYWYRQTLGQGPEFLTYFQNEAQLEKSRLLSDRFSAERPKGSFSTLEIQRTEQGDSAMYLCASSSYGQGLYGYTFGSGTRLTVV.

The chain carries TRBV3-1 (or the pseudogene TRBV3-2) and TRBJ2-5; D may be TRBD2 (6 bases). This CDR3 is 13 amino acids long. Germline V gene sequence: CDR1 LGHDT, CDR2 YNNKEL (reference sequence). Deletions cut 3 bases from V and 4 bases from J, with 9 bases between. CDR3 residues: CASSQRTTETQYF. The DNA for the CDR3 is TGTGCCAGCAGCCAGAGGACTACAGAGACCCAGTACTTC.

Remarks on this clone: This may be a read error, as it is one base from a much larger clone. Other nucleotide sequences in the sample specify the same CDR3. J is TRBJ1-2 and V is TRBV7-9; tentative D call: TRBD1 (5 bases). The CDR3 is 13 amino acids. The V and J ends lost 1 base and 2 bases respectively, with 5 bases between them. The germline V gene has CDR1 SEHNR and CDR2 FQNEAQ (reference sequence). The CDR3 reads CASSLGQNYGYTF. For the CDR3, the DNA is TGTGCCAGCAGCTTAGGACAGAACTATGGCTACACCTTC.

This sequence joins TRBV5-1 and TRBJ1-4; D ambiguous. The CDR3 has 17 residues. Per the germline V gene, CDR1 is SGHRS and CDR2 is YFSETQ. Deletions cut 2 bases from V and 3 bases from J, with 17 bases between. This chain's CDR3 is CASSLGEKNAANEKLFF. CDR3 nucleotide sequence: TGCGCCAGCAGCTTAGGAGAAAAAAATGCGGCTAATGAAAAACTGTTTTTT.

The chain recombines TRBV7-2 with TRBJ1-2; 9 bases line up with TRBD1. V lost 5 bases and J lost 0; bases outside the gene matches: 10. The CDR3 runs 17 residues. From germline, CDR1 is SGHTA and CDR2 FQGNSA. For the CDR3, the DNA is TGTGCCAGCAGCGACCCGGGACAGGGTTCAGCTAACTATGGCTACACCTTC. Translated, it gives CASSDPGQGSANYGYTF.

CDR3 sequence: CASSITGMVGDTQYF. The CDR3 DNA sequence: TGTGCCAGTAGTATAACAGGAATGGTGGGAGATACGCAGTATTTT. The J gene is TRBJ2-3, the V gene TRBV19, with D possibly TRBD1 on 5 matching bases. Trimming took 2 bases from V and 5 from J, leaving 14 bases between them. Looked up from germline, CDR1 is LNHDA and CDR2 is SQIVND (reference sequence). The CDR3 runs to 15 residues.

The V call is TRBV2, the J call TRBJ1-1; 8 nucleotides match TRBD1. V trimming: 4 bases; J trimming: 2 bases; junction bases outside the gene matches: 9. Germline V gene lookup returns CDR1 SNHLY and CDR2 FYNNEI. The CDR3 contains 16 residues. CDR3 sequence: CASSAGGAGRNTEAFF. CDR3 nucleotide sequence: TGTGCCAGCAGTGCAGGGGGCGCGGGGAGAAACACTGAAGCTTTCTTT.

The chain is built from TRBV7-9 and TRBJ1-1; 9 nucleotides line up with TRBD1. Trimming removed 5 bases from V and 5 bases from J; junction bases left unmatched: 9. The CDR3 is made up of 15 amino acids. The germline V gene has CDR1 SEHNR and CDR2 FQNEAQ (reference sequence). The CDR3 region is CASSATGGARTEAFF. The CDR3 coding sequence is TGTGCCAGCAGCGCAACAGGGGGCGCAAGGACTGAAGCTTTCTTT. The whole variable domain, filled in from reference TRBV7-9 and TRBJ1-1, reads DTGVSQNPRHKITKRGQNVTFRCDPISEHNRLYWYRQTLGQGPEFLTYFQNEAQLEKSRLLSDRFSAERPKGSFSTLEIQRTEQGDSAMYLCASSATGGARTEAFFGQGTRLTVV.

The rearrangement joins TRBV10-2 to TRBJ2-1; a weak D match, TRBD1 (9 bases). Trimming took off 7 bases at V and 4 bases at J, with 23 bases between the two ends. This CDR3 contains 17 residues. CDR1 and CDR2 (germline): WSHSY, SAAADI. The CDR3 nucleotides are TGCGCCAGCAACGGACAGGGGAGTAGCGGGGATTACAATGAGCAGTTCTTC. Encoded protein: CASNGQGSSGDYNEQFF.

This chain connects TRBV7-9 to TRBJ1-1, with 9 bases matching TRBD1. This CDR3 is 13 amino acids long. Germline V CDR1 and CDR2: SEHNR, FQNEAQ (reference sequence). V trimming: 0 bases; J trimming: 10 bases; junction bases outside the gene matches: 3. The CDR3 nucleotides are TGTGCCAGCAGCTTAGCACAGGGGGCGCGAGCTTTCTTT. Protein: CASSLAQGARAFF.

The CDR3 region has the DNA TGTGCCAGCAGCGTGGGGGCACAGGGGGCGGGTGAAAAACTGTTTTTT. The encoded protein is CASSVGAQGAGEKLFF. This chain connects TRBV9 to TRBJ1-4; 9 nucleotides line up with TRBD1. CDR1 SGDLS and CDR2 YYNGEE come from the germline V gene. This CDR3 is built from 16 residues. J was trimmed by 7 bases and V by 2 bases; bases with no gene match: 9.

The gene calls are TRBV14 and TRBJ2-5, with a weak D call TRBD2 (6 bases). Germline lookup yields CDR1 SGHDN and CDR2 FVKESK. Trimming cost V 1 base and J 5 bases, with 17 bases left between them. The CDR3 totals 16 residues. CDR3: CASSQGEAVYFETQYF. DNA of the CDR3: TGTGCCAGCAGCCAAGGGGAGGCTGTATATTTTGAGACCCAGTACTTC.

The V gene is TRBV6-2 or TRBV6-3, the J gene TRBJ2-2, with 7 bases lining up with TRBD1. The CDR3 consists of 15 residues. Germline-derived CDR1 and CDR2 are MNHEY and SVGEGT. The J segment lost 2 bases and the V segment lost 2 bases, leaving 2 bases of the junction unmatched. The CDR3 sequence: CASSYRDRNTGELFF. The CDR3 DNA follows: TGTGCCAGCAGTTACAGGGACAGAAACACCGGGGAGCTGTTTTTT.